These T cell receptor beta chains were read from a single sample in a study of blood T cells in healthy people across ages. TCRdb itself ran the 5' RACE reads through MiXCR, one entry per CDR3 protein. The sample contains about 1.6 million distinct CDR3 sequences, roughly a third of which appear only once. Sequenced: blood. These receptors originate from a woman in her twenties or thirties in good health. Both conserved end residues are part of each CDR3. D genes are given only for firm matches. The listing skips clone size in some rows; elsewhere it reads once, few, many or a size class.

V gene,J gene,clone size,D gene,CDR3 protein,CDR3 DNA
TRBV20-1,TRBJ1-1,few,-,CSARRGLGGTEAFF,TGCAGTGCCAGACGGGGATTAGGGGGCACTGAAGCTTTCTTT
TRBV30,TRBJ2-7,-,-,CACDQGPYEQYF,TGTGCCTGTGACCAAGGGCCCTACGAGCAGTACTTC
TRBV20-1,TRBJ2-2,few,-,CSARDENTGELFF,TGCAGTGCCCGGGACGAGAACACCGGGGAGCTGTTTTTT
TRBV20-1,TRBJ2-5,-,TRBD2,CSARLAWVGETQYF,TGTAGTGCCCGACTAGCTTGGGTAGGGGAGACCCAGTACTTC
TRBV7-9,TRBJ2-7,-,TRBD1,CASSLDTGGPGYEQYF,TGTGCCAGCAGCTTAGACACAGGGGGCCCCGGCTACGAGCAGTACTTC
TRBV10-3,TRBJ2-5,few,TRBD2,CAISDPTSAATQYF,TGTGCCATCAGTGACCCGACTAGCGCGGCGACCCAGTACTTC
TRBV27,TRBJ2-1,few,TRBD2,CASSFLRTSGRGYEQFF,TGTGCCAGCAGTTTCCTCCGGACTAGCGGGAGGGGTTATGAGCAGTTCTTC
TRBV4-2,TRBJ2-1,few,-,CASGLQAGEQFF,TGTGCCAGCGGTTTACAGGCCGGAGAGCAGTTCTTC
TRBV28,TRBJ2-7,few,-,CASSLGPGDRDSYEQYF,TGTGCCAGCAGTTTGGGGCCAGGGGATCGGGACTCCTACGAGCAGTACTTC
TRBV7-9,TRBJ2-1,many,-,CASSREGNEQFF,TGTGCCAGCAGCCGTGAAGGCAATGAGCAGTTCTTC
TRBV20-1,TRBJ2-3,-,TRBD1,CSATGQGAVIDTQYF,TGCAGTGCAACCGGACAGGGGGCGGTTATAGATACGCAGTATTTT
TRBV4-1,TRBJ1-2,few,-,CASSHRTEDYGYTF,TGCGCCAGCAGCCACCGGACAGAAGACTATGGCTACACCTTC
TRBV7-2,TRBJ1-1,-,-,CASSSQRYGTEAFF,TGTGCCAGCAGCTCGCAGCGGTATGGCACTGAAGCTTTCTTT
TRBV2,TRBJ1-1,few,TRBD1,CASSETLAGGWTEAFF,TGTGCCAGCAGTGAAACTTTGGCAGGGGGCTGGACTGAAGCTTTCTTT
TRBV6-5,TRBJ1-2,-,-,CASGRAQGTYGYTF,TGTGCCAGCGGGAGGGCGCAGGGGACCTATGGCTACACCTTC
TRBV6-1,TRBJ2-7,-,TRBD1,CASGDRGLGGPYEQYF,TGTGCCAGCGGGGACAGGGGTTTGGGGGGCCCCTACGAGCAGTACTTC
TRBV27,TRBJ2-3,-,TRBD2,CASNPLAGDGTDTQYF,TGTGCCAGCAACCCTCTAGCGGGGGATGGCACAGATACGCAGTATTTT
TRBV12-3/TRBV12-4,TRBJ2-7,few,TRBD2,CASNSALGGAYEQYF,TGTGCCAGCAATTCCGCCTTGGGGGGGGCCTACGAGCAGTACTTC
TRBV20-1,TRBJ1-5,few,-,CSAHRVGQPQHF,TGCAGTGCTCACAGGGTCGGCCAGCCCCAGCATTTT
TRBV5-1,TRBJ1-1,-,TRBD1,CASSLAGGAGETEAFF,TGCGCCAGCAGCTTGGCAGGGGGCGCAGGGGAGACTGAAGCTTTCTTT
TRBV30,TRBJ2-5,few,TRBD1,CAWGNRGGGETQYF,TGTGCCTGGGGCAACAGGGGTGGAGGAGAGACCCAGTACTTC
TRBV7-3,TRBJ2-2,few,-,CASSTGHNTGELFF,TGTGCCAGCTCCACAGGTCATAACACCGGGGAGCTGTTTTTT
TRBV20-1,TRBJ2-1,many,-,CSARDNVEQFF,TGCAGTGCTAGAGATAACGTGGAGCAGTTCTTC
TRBV6-1,TRBJ1-6,-,TRBD1,CASSPTGDSPLHF,TGTGCCAGCAGCCCGACAGGGGATTCACCCCTCCACTTT
TRBV6-6,TRBJ2-7,few,-,CASSYATDEYEQYF,TGTGCCAGCAGTTACGCCACGGACGAGTACGAGCAGTACTTC
TRBV4-1,TRBJ2-1,-,TRBD1,CASSQVGQQYNEQFF,TGCGCCAGCAGCCAAGTGGGACAGCAATACAATGAGCAGTTCTTC
TRBV7-8,TRBJ2-1,few,-,CASSSDVYNEQFF,TGTGCCAGCAGCTCGGACGTTTACAATGAGCAGTTCTTC
TRBV5-1,TRBJ2-7,-,-,CASSLFLGQSYEQYF,TGCGCCAGCAGCCTATTCCTCGGACAGTCCTACGAGCAGTACTTC
TRBV2,TRBJ2-3,few,TRBD2,CASSGGSGSADTQYF,TGTGCCAGCAGTGGTGGTAGCGGGAGTGCAGATACGCAGTATTTT
TRBV27,TRBJ2-1,-,-,CASHKGRPYNEQFF,TGTGCCAGCCATAAAGGGCGTCCCTACAATGAGCAGTTCTTC
TRBV4-2,TRBJ1-1,-,TRBD1,CASSQDLAQGEFHTEAFF,TGTGCCAGCAGCCAAGATCTCGCACAGGGGGAGTTCCACACTGAAGCTTTCTTT
TRBV4-1,TRBJ2-5,few,-,CASSQGRFRPTEETQYF,TGCGCCAGCAGCCAAGGTAGATTCAGGCCTACCGAAGAGACCCAGTACTTC
TRBV6-5,TRBJ2-1,few,-,CASSNTRDNEQFF,TGTGCCAGCAGCAACACTCGAGACAATGAGCAGTTCTTC
TRBV30,TRBJ2-3,-,-,CASTGPRPDTQYF,TGTGCCTCCACAGGCCCTCGGCCCGATACGCAGTATTTT
TRBV6-1,TRBJ2-5,-,TRBD1,CAITDRGLGNEQYF,TGTGCCATTACGGACAGGGGGCTAGGCAATGAGCAGTACTTC
TRBV6-1,TRBJ1-2,few,-,CASSITGVYGYTF,TGTGCCAGCAGTATAACAGGAGTCTATGGCTACACCTTC
TRBV5-4,TRBJ2-7,-,-,CASSFETGRSYEQYF,TGTGCCAGCAGCTTTGAGACAGGGAGGTCCTACGAGCAGTACTTC
TRBV28,TRBJ2-1,-,TRBD1,CASSLPPGQETYEQFF,TGTGCCAGCAGTCTACCACCGGGACAGGAGACCTACGAGCAGTTCTTC
TRBV5-1,TRBJ2-5,once,TRBD1,CASGLNTGAGETQYF,TGCGCCAGCGGCTTGAATACAGGGGCTGGGGAGACCCAGTACTTC
TRBV2,TRBJ2-5,once,-,CASKGFQETQYF,TGTGCCAGCAAGGGCTTCCAAGAGACCCAGTACTTC
TRBV10-2,TRBJ1-2,many,-,CASREFYGYTF,TGCGCCAGCAGGGAATTCTATGGCTACACCTTC
TRBV29-1,TRBJ1-1,-,TRBD1,CSVDQGGNTEAFF,TGCAGCGTTGATCAGGGGGGAAACACTGAAGCTTTCTTT
TRBV20-1,TRBJ1-6,-,TRBD1,CRADRVHSPLHF,TGCAGAGCCGACAGGGTACACTCACCCCTCCACTTT
TRBV9,TRBJ1-2,-,-,CASSVAPGRNGYTF,TGTGCCAGCAGCGTAGCCCCAGGGAGGAACGGCTACACCTTC
TRBV2,TRBJ2-7,-,-,CASTWDPQIYEQYF,TGTGCCAGCACCTGGGACCCTCAAATATACGAGCAGTACTTC
TRBV10-3,TRBJ2-7,-,-,CAISDKKSSYEQYF,TGTGCCATCAGTGACAAGAAGAGCTCCTACGAGCAGTACTTC